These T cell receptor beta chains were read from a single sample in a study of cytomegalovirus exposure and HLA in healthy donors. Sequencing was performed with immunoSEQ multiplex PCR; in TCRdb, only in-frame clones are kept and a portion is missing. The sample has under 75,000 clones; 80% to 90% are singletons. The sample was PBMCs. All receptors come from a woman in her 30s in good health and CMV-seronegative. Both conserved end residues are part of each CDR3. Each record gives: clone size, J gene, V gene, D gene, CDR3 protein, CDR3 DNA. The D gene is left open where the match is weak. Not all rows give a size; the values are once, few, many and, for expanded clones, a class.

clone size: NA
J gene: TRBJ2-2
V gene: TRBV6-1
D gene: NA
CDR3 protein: CASSEISPFGELFF
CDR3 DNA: TGTGCCAGCAGTGAAATCTCTCCGTTCGGGGAGCTGTTTTTT

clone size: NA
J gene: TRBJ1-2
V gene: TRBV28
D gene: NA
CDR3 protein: CASSLGAGGVYGYTF
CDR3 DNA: TGTGCCAGCAGTTTAGGAGCGGGAGGCGTCTATGGCTACACCTTC

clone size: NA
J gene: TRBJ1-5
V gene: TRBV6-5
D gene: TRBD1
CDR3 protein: CASRRQGASNQPQHF
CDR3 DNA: TGTGCCAGCAGACGACAGGGGGCGAGCAATCAGCCCCAGCATTTT

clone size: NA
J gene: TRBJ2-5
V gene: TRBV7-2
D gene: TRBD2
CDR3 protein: CASKSGRGETQYF
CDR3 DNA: TGTGCCAGCAAGAGCGGGAGAGGAGAGACCCAGTACTTC

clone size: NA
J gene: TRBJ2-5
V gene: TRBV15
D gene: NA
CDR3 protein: CATSRSGETQYF
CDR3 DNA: TGTGCCACCAGCAGGTCCGGAGAGACCCAGTACTTC

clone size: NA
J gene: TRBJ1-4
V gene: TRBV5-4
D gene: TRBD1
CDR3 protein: CASSSGTGIEKLFF
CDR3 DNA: TGTGCCAGCAGCTCCGGGACAGGGATTGAAAAACTGTTTTTT

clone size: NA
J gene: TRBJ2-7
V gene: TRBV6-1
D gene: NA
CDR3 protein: CASSLLRGYYEQYF
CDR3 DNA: TGTGCCAGCAGTCTCCTCAGGGGTTACTACGAGCAGTACTTC

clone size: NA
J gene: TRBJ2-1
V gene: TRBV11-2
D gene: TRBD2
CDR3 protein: CASSPGLAGPSYNEQFF
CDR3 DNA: TGTGCCAGCAGCCCTGGACTAGCGGGTCCCTCCTACAATGAGCAGTTCTTC

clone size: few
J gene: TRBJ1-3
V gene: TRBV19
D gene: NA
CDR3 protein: CASSVTGYSGNTIYF
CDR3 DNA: TGTGCCAGTAGTGTGACAGGCTACTCTGGAAACACCATATATTTT

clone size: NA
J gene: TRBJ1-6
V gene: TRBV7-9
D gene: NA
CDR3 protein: CASGPLFSSYNSPLHF
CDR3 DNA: TGTGCCAGCGGGCCACTCTTCAGCTCCTATAATTCACCCCTCCACTTT

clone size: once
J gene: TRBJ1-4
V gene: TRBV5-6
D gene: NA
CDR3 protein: CASSHRRSATNEKLFF
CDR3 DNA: TGTGCCAGCAGCCATAGACGGAGTGCAACTAATGAAAAACTGTTTTTT

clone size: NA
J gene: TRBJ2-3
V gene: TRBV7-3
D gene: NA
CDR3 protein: CASSRTLSTDTQYF
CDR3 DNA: TGTGCCAGCAGCCGGACACTTTCCACAGATACGCAGTATTTT

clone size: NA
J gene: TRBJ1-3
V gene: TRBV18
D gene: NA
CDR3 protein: CASQSDSSGNTIYF
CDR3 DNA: TGTGCCAGCCAATCGGACAGCTCTGGAAACACCATATATTTT

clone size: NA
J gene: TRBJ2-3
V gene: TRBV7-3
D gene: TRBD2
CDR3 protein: CASKTGLAADTQYF
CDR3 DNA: TGTGCCAGCAAAACGGGACTAGCGGCAGATACGCAGTATTTT

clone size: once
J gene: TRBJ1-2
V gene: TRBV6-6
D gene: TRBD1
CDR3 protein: CASNNRGERGYTF
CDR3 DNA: TGTGCCAGCAACAACAGGGGGGAGCGCGGCTACACCTTC

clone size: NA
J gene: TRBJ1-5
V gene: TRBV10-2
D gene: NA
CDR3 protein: CASSEGSLATQPQHF
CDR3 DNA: TGCGCCAGCAGTGAGGGCAGTCTCGCAACTCAGCCCCAGCATTTT

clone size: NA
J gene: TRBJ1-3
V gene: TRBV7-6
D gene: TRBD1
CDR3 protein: CASSLTPDRGSGNTIYF
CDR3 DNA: TGTGCCAGCAGCCTGACCCCAGACAGGGGATCTGGAAACACCATATATTTT

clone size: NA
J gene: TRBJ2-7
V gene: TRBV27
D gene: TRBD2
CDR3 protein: CASSPRFPGLAGTYEQYF
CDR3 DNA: TGTGCCAGCAGTCCCAGGTTTCCGGGACTAGCGGGGACATACGAGCAGTACTTC

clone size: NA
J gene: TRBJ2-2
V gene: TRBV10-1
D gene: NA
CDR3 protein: CASSPANTGELFF
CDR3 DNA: TGCGCCAGCAGCCCTGCGAACACCGGGGAGCTGTTTTTT

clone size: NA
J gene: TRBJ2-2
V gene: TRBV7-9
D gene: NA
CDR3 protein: CASSSPSTLLLGELFF
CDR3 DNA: TGTGCCAGCAGCTCCCCAAGTACCCTTTTGCTAGGGGAGCTGTTTTTT

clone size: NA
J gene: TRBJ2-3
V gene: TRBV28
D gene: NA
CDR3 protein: CASSSRQDASTDTQYF
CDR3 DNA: TGTGCCAGCAGTTCCCGACAGGACGCTAGCACAGATACGCAGTATTTT

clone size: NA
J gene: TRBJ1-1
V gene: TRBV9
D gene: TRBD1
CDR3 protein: CASSVVPQGADTEAFF
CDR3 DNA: TGTGCCAGCAGCGTAGTTCCTCAGGGGGCCGACACTGAAGCTTTCTTT

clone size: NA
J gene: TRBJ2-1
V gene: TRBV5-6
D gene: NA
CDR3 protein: CASSYPPLEVNEQFF
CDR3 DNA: TGTGCCAGCAGCTACCCCCCTCTTGAGGTAAATGAGCAGTTCTTC

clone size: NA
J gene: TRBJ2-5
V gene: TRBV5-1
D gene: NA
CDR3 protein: CASSFGEAETQYF
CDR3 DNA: TGCGCCAGCAGCTTTGGGGAGGCGGAGACCCAGTACTTC

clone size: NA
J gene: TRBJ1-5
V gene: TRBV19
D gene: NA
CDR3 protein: CASSIDRTPNQPQHF
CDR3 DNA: TGTGCCAGTAGTATAGATAGGACACCTAATCAGCCCCAGCATTTT

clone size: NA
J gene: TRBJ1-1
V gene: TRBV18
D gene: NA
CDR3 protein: CASSLYREMNTEAFF
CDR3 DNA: TGTGCCAGCTCACTCTACAGGGAAATGAACACTGAAGCTTTCTTT

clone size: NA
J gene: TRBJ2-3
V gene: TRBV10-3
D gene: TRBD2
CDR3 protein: CAARRSSGSPDTQYF
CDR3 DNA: TGTGCCGCCCGGCGAAGTAGCGGGAGCCCAGATACGCAGTATTTT

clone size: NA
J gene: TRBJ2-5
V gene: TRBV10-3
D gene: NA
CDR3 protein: CAISVVQGEETQYF
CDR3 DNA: TGTGCCATCAGTGTCGTTCAGGGTGAAGAGACCCAGTACTTC